This TCR beta chain was profiled in a study of cytomegalovirus exposure and HLA in healthy donors. Clones were sequenced by immunoSEQ multiplex PCR, and TCRdb holds only the in-frame ones, with some missing. The sample yields 70,000 or so clones, approximately 94% seen once. Germline CDR1 and CDR2: MNHEY and SVGAGI. The J segment lost 7 bases and the V segment lost 4 bases, leaving 6 bases of the junction unmatched. The CDR3 loop spans 16 amino acids. This clone came up once. Its antigen is unidentified. Study conclusions and caveats: A few CMV-associated chains proved CMV antigen-specific in vitro.

The chain couples TRBV6-5 to TRBJ1-6, with 11 bases lining up with TRBD1. This sequence originates from a woman between 18 and 29 years old in good health and CMV-seronegative. The material sequenced was PBMCs. The CDR3: CASSWSRTGGNSPLHF. The CDR3 region has the DNA TGTGCCAGCAGTTGGAGCAGGACAGGGGGCAATTCACCCCTCCACTTT.